This T cell receptor (beta chain) was identified in a study of T cells after yellow fever vaccination. Findings and limits, study-wide: Boosting was followed by the reappearance of most primary-vaccination clones (about 96% CD4, around 90% CD8). Although the secondary response was weaker, it peaked faster, at day 5 versus 15.

The germline gives CDR1 SGDLS, CDR2 YYNGEE. Trimming removed 5 bases from V and 9 bases from J, with 23 bases in between. This CDR3 has 16 amino acids. Only a few counts were recorded for this clonotype. Its antigen is undetermined. TCRdb reprocessed the 5' RACE reads via MiXCR and lists one record per CDR3 protein. This sample yields 500,000 to 650,000 distinct CDR3 sequences, of which approximately 13% are seen a single time; about 15% belongs to the top ten. The chain employs TRBV9 and TRBJ2-2; perhaps TRBD2 as D (6 bases). The clonotype comes from a man aged 25 to 40 who received the YFV17D yellow fever vaccine. The specimen comprised PBMCs, sampled on the day of the yellow fever booster vaccination. CDR3 nucleotide sequence: TGTGCCAGCAGTGAGGAGGGGAGAGACCCCCCCCGGGAGCTGTTTTTT. Translated, it gives CASSEEGRDPPRELFF. The whole variable domain, filled in from reference TRBV9 and TRBJ2-2, reads DSGVTQTPKHLITATGQRVTLRCSPRSGDLSVYWYQQSLDQGLQFLIQYYNGEERAKGNILERFSAQQFPDLHSELNLSSLELGDSALYFCASSEEGRDPPRELFFGEGSRLTVL.